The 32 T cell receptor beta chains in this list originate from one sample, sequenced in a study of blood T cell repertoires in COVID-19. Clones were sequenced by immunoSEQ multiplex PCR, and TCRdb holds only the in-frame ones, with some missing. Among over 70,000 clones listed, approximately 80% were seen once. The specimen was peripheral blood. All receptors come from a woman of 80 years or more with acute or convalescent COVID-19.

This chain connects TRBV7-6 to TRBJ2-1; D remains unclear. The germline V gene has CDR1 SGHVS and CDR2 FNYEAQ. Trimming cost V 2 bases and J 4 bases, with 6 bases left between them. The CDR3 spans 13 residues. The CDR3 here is CASSLSGYNEQFF. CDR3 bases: TGTGCCAGCAGCTTATCAGGTTACAATGAGCAGTTCTTC.

The CDR3 is CASTVDRLNSPLHF. The CDR3 DNA is TGTGCCAGCACCGTGGACAGGCTCAATTCACCCCTCCACTTT. The chain joins TRBV6-5 to TRBJ1-6; 7 nucleotides match TRBD1. Germline values: CDR1 MNHEY, CDR2 SVGAGI. CDR3 length: 14 amino acids. Losses at the gene ends were 7 bases for V and 7 bases for J; bases not matched to a gene: 7.

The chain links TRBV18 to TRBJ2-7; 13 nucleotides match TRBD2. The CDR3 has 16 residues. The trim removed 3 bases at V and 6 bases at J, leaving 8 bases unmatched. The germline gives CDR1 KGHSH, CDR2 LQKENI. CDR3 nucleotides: TGTGCCAGCTCACCCGGACTAGCGGGGGCCATTTTCGAGCAGTACTTC. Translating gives CASSPGLAGAIFEQYF.

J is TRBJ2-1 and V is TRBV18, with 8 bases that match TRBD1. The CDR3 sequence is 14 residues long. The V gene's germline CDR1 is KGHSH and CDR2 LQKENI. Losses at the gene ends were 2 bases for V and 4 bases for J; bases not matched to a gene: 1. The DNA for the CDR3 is TGTGCCAGCTCACCATGGACAGGGTACAATGAGCAGTTCTTC. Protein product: CASSPWTGYNEQFF.

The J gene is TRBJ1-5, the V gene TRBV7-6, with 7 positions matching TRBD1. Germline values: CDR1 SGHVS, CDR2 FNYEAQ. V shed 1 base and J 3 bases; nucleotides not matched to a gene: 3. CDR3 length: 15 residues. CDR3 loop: CASSLEQGLNQPQHF. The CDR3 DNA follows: TGTGCCAGCAGCTTAGAACAGGGGCTCAATCAGCCCCAGCATTTT. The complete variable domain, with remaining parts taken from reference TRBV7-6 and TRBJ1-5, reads GAGVSQSPRYKVTKRGQDVALRCDPISGHVSLYWYRQALGQGPEFLTYFNYEAQQDKSGLPNDRFSAERPEGSISTLTIQRTEQRDSAMYRCASSLEQGLNQPQHFGDGTRLSIL.

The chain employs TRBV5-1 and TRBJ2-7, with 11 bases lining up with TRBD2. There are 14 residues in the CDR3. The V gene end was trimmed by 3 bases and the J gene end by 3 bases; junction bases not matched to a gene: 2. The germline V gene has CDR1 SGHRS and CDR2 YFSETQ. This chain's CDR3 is CASSYGTSGYEQYF. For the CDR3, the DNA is TGCGCCAGCAGCTACGGGACTAGCGGCTACGAGCAGTACTTC.

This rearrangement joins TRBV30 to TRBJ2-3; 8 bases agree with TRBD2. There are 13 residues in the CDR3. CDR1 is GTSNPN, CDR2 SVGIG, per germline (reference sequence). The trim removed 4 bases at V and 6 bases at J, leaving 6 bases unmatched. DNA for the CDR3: TGTGCCTGGACGGGAGGGCACTTCGATACGCAGTATTTT. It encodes CAWTGGHFDTQYF.

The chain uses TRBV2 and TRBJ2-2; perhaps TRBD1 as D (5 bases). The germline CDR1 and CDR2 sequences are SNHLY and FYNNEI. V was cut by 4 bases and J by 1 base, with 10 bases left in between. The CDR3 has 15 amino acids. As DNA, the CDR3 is TGTGCCAGCAGTGCGAAGGGGTTGAACACCGGGGAGCTGTTTTTT. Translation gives CASSAKGLNTGELFF.

This chain's CDR3 is CASSSTGFDTGELFF. CDR3 bases: TGTGCCAGCAGCTCAACAGGGTTCGACACCGGGGAGCTGTTTTTT. This chain joins TRBV11-2 and TRBJ2-2; a weak D match, TRBD1 (6 bases). The germline V and J ends were trimmed by 4 bases and 3 bases, with 12 bases remaining between them. The V gene's germline CDR1 is SGHAT and CDR2 FQNNGV. The CDR3 runs to 15 residues.

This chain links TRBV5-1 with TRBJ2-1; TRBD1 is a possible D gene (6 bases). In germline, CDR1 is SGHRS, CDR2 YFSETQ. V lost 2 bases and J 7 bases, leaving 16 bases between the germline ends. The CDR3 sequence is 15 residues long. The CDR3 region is CASSFGQGSFNEQFF. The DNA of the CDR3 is TGCGCCAGCAGCTTCGGGCAGGGGAGCTTTAATGAGCAGTTCTTC.

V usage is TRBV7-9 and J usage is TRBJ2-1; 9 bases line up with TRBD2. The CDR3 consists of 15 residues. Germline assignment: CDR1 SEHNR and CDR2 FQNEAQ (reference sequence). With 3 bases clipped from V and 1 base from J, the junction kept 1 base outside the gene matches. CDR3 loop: CASSFLAGSYNEQFF. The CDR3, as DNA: TGTGCCAGCAGCTTCCTAGCGGGGTCCTACAATGAGCAGTTCTTC.

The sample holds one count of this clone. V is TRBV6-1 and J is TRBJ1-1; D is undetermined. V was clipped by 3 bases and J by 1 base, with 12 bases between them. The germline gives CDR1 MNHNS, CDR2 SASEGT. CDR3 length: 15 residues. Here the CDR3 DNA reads TGTGCCAGCAGTGATAACACGGGGTGGAACACTGAAGCTTTCTTT. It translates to CASSDNTGWNTEAFF.

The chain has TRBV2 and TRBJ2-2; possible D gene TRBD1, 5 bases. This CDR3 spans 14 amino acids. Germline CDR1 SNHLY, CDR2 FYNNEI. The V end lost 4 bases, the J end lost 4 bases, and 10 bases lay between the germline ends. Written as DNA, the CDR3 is TGTGCCAGCAGTGCAGGGCGGAGCACCGGGGAGCTGTTTTTT. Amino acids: CASSAGRSTGELFF.

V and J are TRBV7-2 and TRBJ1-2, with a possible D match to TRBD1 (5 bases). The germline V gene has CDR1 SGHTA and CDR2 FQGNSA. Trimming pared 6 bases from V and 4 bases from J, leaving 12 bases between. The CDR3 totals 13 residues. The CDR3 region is CASSPYRFYGYTF. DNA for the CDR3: TGTGCCAGCAGTCCTTACAGGTTCTATGGCTACACCTTC.

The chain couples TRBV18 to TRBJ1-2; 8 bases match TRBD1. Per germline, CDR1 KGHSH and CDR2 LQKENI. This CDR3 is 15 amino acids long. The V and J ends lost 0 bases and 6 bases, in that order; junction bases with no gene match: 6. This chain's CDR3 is CASSPPSTGVDGYTF. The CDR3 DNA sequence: TGTGCCAGCTCACCACCCTCGACAGGGGTGGATGGCTACACCTTC.

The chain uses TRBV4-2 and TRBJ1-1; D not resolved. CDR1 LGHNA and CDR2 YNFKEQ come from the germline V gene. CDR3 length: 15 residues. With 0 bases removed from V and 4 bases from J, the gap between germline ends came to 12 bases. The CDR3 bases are TGTGCCAGCAGCCAAGAGGGAGGGATGGGCACTGAAGCTTTCTTT. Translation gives CASSQEGGMGTEAFF.

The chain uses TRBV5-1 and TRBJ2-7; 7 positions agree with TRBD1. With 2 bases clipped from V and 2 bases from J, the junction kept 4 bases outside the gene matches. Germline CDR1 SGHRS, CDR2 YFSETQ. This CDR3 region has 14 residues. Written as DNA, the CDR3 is TGCGCCAGCAGCTTTTCCGGGACAGCCTACGAGCAGTACTTC. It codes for CASSFSGTAYEQYF.

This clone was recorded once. CDR3 in amino acids: CASSSTGSKDEKLFF. CDR3 DNA sequence: TGTGCCAGCAGCTCGACAGGGTCCAAGGACGAAAAACTGTTTTTT. J is TRBJ1-4 and V is TRBV4-2, with 7 bases lining up with TRBD1. CDR1 is LGHNA and CDR2 is YNFKEQ in the germline V gene. CDR3 length equals 15 residues. V shed 5 bases and J 8 bases; nucleotides not matched to a gene: 11.

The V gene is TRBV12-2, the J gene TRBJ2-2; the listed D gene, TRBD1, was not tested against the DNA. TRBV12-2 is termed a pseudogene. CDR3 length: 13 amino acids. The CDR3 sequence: CALTTTGPGELFF. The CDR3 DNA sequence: TGTGCACTCACTACCACAGGGCCCGGGGAGCTGTTTTTT.

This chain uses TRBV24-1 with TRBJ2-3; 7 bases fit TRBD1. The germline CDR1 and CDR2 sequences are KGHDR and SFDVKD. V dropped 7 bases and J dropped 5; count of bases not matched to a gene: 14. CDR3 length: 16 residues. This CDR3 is CATSENRKGAVDTQYF. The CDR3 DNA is TGTGCCACCAGCGAGAACCGGAAGGGGGCGGTAGATACGCAGTATTTT.

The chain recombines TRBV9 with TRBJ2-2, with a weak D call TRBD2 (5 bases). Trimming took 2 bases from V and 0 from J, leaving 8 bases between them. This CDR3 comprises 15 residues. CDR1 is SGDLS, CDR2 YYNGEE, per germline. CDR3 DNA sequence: TGTGCCAGCAGCGTGAGGGAATCGAACACCGGGGAGCTGTTTTTT. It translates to CASSVRESNTGELFF.

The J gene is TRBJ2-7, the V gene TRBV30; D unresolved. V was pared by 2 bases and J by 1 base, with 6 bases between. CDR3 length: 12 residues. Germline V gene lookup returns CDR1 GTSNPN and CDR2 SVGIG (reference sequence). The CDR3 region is CAWSTLSYEQYF. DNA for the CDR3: TGTGCCTGGAGTACTCTATCCTACGAGCAGTACTTC.

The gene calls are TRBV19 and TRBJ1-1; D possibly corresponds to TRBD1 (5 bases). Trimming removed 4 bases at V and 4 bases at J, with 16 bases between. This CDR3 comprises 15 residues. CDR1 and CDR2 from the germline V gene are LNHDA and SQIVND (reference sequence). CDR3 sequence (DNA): TGTGCCAGTAGTAGGGACTTCCTCCTGGGCACTGAAGCTTTCTTT. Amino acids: CASSRDFLLGTEAFF.

The CDR3: CASSRRGQVYGYTF. CDR3 sequence (DNA): TGTGCCAGCAGCCGCAGGGGACAGGTCTATGGCTACACCTTC. The chain recombines TRBV3-1 (or the pseudogene TRBV3-2) with TRBJ1-2; 8 bases line up with TRBD1. The V segment lost 4 bases and the J segment 4 bases; nucleotides outside the gene matches: 5. Germline V gene data show CDR1 as LGHDT and CDR2 as YNNKEL (reference sequence). CDR3 length: 14 amino acids.

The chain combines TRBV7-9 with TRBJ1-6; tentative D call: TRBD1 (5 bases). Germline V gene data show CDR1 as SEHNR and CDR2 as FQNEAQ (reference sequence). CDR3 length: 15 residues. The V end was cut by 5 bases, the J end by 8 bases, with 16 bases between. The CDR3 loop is CASSPIQGIDSPLHF. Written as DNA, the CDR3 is TGTGCCAGCAGCCCAATTCAGGGTATTGATTCACCCCTCCACTTT.

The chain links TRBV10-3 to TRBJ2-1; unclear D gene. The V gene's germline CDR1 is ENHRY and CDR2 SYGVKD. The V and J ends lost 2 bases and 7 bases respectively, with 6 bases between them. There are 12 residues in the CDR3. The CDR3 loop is CAISEKRNEQFF. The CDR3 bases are TGTGCCATCAGTGAGAAGCGAAATGAGCAGTTCTTC.

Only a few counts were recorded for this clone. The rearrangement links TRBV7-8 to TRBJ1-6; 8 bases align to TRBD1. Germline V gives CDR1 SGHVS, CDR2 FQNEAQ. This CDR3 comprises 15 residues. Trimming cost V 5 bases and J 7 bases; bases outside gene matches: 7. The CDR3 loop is CASSTPDRVNSPLHF. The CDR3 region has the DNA TGTGCCAGCAGCACCCCGGACAGGGTGAATTCACCCCTCCACTTT.

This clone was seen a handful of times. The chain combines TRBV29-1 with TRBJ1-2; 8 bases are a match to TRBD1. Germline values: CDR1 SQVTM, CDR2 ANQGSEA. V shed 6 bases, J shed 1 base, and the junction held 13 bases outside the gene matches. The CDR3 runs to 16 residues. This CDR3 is CSVRTGWPSYNYGYTF. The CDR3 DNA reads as TGCAGCGTAAGGACAGGGTGGCCCTCTTATAACTATGGCTACACCTTC.

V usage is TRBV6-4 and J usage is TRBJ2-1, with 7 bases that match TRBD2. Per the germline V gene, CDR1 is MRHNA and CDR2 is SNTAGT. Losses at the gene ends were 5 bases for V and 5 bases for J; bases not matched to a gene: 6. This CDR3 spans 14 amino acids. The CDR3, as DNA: TGTGCCAGCAGTCGGGCTAGCGGTAACAATGAGCAGTTCTTC. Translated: CASSRASGNNEQFF.

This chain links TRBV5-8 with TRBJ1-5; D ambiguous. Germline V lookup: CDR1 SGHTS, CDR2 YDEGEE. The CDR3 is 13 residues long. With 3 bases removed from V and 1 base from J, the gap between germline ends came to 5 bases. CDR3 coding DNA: TGTGCCAGCAGCTCGGAGAGCAATCAGCCCCAGCATTTT. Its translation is CASSSESNQPQHF.

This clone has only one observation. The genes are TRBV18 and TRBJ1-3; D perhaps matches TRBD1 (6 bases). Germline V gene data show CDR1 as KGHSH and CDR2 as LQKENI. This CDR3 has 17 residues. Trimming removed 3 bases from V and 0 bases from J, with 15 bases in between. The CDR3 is CASSPRQVINSGNTIYF. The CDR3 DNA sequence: TGTGCCAGCTCACCTAGACAGGTGATAAACTCTGGAAACACCATATATTTT. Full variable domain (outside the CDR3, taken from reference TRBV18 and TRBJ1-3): NAGVMQNPRHLVRRRGQEARLRCSPMKGHSHVYWYRQLPEEGLKFMVYLQKENIIDESGMPKERFSAEFPKEGPSILRIQQVVRGDSAAYFCASSPRQVINSGNTIYFGEGSWLTVV.

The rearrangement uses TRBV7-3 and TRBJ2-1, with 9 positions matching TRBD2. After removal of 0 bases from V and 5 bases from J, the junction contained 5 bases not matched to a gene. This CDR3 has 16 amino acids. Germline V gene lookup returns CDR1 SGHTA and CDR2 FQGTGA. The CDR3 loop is CASSLTSGGLNNEQFF. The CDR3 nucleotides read TGTGCCAGCAGCTTAACTAGCGGGGGACTTAACAATGAGCAGTTCTTC.